Below are 23 T cell receptor beta chains sequenced from a single sample in a study of shared clonotypes between healthy human individuals (dated by TCRdb to about 2020). The receptor library was made with the immunoSEQ multiplex PCR assay. TCRdb's version of the immuneACCESS table is confined to in-frame rearrangements and falls short of the full clone set. An unresolved V gene accounts for under half of the shortfall where checked; the remainder is of unknown origin. The table for this sample lists millions of clones; roughly nine tenths of them were counted only once. Under 0.15% of the sample goes to the ten largest clones. Sequenced input: naive CD4+ T cells sorted from blood. Explained via the paper, the cell subset or site label denotes: CD45RA+ positively selected. These receptors all stem from a young man in good health.

The CDR3 bases are TGTGCCAGCAGCTTCCTACAGGGGGCTGATACTGAAGCTTTCTTT. It specifies CASSFLQGADTEAFF. The rearrangement links TRBV5-6 to TRBJ1-1; the match to TRBD1 covers 9 bases. Germline loops: CDR1 SGHDT, CDR2 YYEEEE. This CDR3 is built from 15 residues. The ends lost 2 bases at V and 5 bases at J; junction bases unmatched: 7.

Comments on this clone: This specimen includes other DNA sequences encoding the same CDR3. The rearrangement joins TRBV18 to TRBJ2-2; no clear D. The CDR3 sequence is 12 residues long. V was cut by 3 bases and J by 5 bases, with 4 bases left in between. Germline values: CDR1 KGHSH, CDR2 LQKENI. Written as DNA, the CDR3 is TGTGCCAGCTCACCCGGGACCGGGGAGCTGTTTTTT. Its translation is CASSPGTGELFF. The whole variable domain, remainder taken from reference TRBV18 and TRBJ2-2, is NAGVMQNPRHLVRRRGQEARLRCSPMKGHSHVYWYRQLPEEGLKFMVYLQKENIIDESGMPKERFSAEFPKEGPSILRIQQVVRGDSAAYFCASSPGTGELFFGEGSRLTVL.

As for this clone: In the same sample, other DNA sequences code for this CDR3. This rearrangement joins TRBV7-9 to TRBJ2-7; no firm D call. The CDR3 is made up of 13 amino acids. Trimming shortened V by 3 bases and J by 0 bases, and 6 bases separated the two germline ends. Germline assignment: CDR1 SEHNR and CDR2 FQNEAQ (reference sequence). CDR3 bases: TGTGCCAGCAGCTTGCCCAACTCCTACGAGCAGTACTTC. It translates to CASSLPNSYEQYF.

The chain uses TRBV6-4 and TRBJ2-3, with a weak D call TRBD2 (6 bases). V lost 2 bases, J lost 7 bases, and 16 bases lay in between. The CDR3 is made up of 15 amino acids. CDR1 is MRHNA, CDR2 SNTAGT, per germline. The CDR3 region has the DNA TGTGCCAGCAGTGACGCGGCTAGCGTATCAAATACGCAGTATTTT. Encoded protein: CASSDAASVSNTQYF.

Note on this clone: The sample carries other DNA sequences with the same CDR3. The chain combines TRBV6-5 with TRBJ1-1; D remains unclear. The CDR3 loop spans 11 amino acids. Trimming removed 3 bases at V and 8 bases at J, with 7 bases between. CDR1 is MNHEY, CDR2 SVGAGI, per germline. CDR3 sequence (DNA): TGTGCCAGCAGTTATCGTTCAGAAGCTTTCTTT. It is translated as CASSYRSEAFF.

The J gene is TRBJ2-3, the V gene TRBV9, with D unclear. Trimming pared 0 bases from V and 2 bases from J, leaving 7 bases between. Germline lookup yields CDR1 SGDLS and CDR2 YYNGEE. This CDR3 has 14 amino acids. CDR3 in amino acids: CASSVEVDTDTQYF. The CDR3 DNA reads TGTGCCAGCAGCGTAGAAGTAGACACAGATACGCAGTATTTT.

V usage is TRBV14 and J usage is TRBJ1-6, with TRBD1 matching over 9 bases. V dropped 2 bases and J dropped 13; count of bases not matched to a gene: 21. Per the germline V gene, CDR1 is SGHDN and CDR2 is FVKESK. The CDR3 has 19 residues. Written as DNA, the CDR3 is TGTGCCAGCAGCCAAATTTTGCCACCCGATCGGGACAGGGCTTTTCCCCTCCACTTT. This encodes CASSQILPPDRDRAFPLHF.

The chain combines TRBV11-2 with TRBJ2-2, with 9 bases matching TRBD2. From germline, CDR1 is SGHAT and CDR2 FQNNGV. CDR3 length equals 14 residues. V dropped 5 bases and J dropped 6; count of bases not matched to a gene: 4. The CDR3 loop reads CASSPSSGAGELFF. In nucleotides, the CDR3 is TGTGCCAGCAGCCCCTCTAGCGGGGCCGGGGAGCTGTTTTTT.

The CDR3: CASSQEGRWGPETQYF. CDR3 DNA sequence: TGCGCCAGCAGCCAAGAAGGTCGCTGGGGGCCAGAGACCCAGTACTTC. The chain combines TRBV4-1 with TRBJ2-5; weak D call: TRBD1 (6 bases). The CDR3 totals 16 residues. V shed 0 bases and J shed 4 bases, with 15 bases lying between them. Germline V gene data show CDR1 as MGHRA and CDR2 as YSYEKL.

This clone was observed once. J is TRBJ2-6 and V is TRBV4-1; TRBD1 aligns across 7 bases. Germline loops: CDR1 MGHRA, CDR2 YSYEKL. V shed 4 bases and J 4 bases; nucleotides not matched to a gene: 7. This CDR3 is built from 16 residues. The CDR3 here is CASSLEGGTGANVLTF. The CDR3 DNA sequence: TGCGCCAGCAGCCTCGAAGGGGGCACAGGGGCCAACGTCCTGACTTTC.

The CDR3 DNA sequence: TGCGCCAGCACTGGGACAGGGAGGACGGGCGAAAAACTGTTTTTT. Amino acid sequence: CASTGTGRTGEKLFF. This rearrangement joins TRBV10-2 to TRBJ1-4, with TRBD1 matching 9 bases. CDR1 WSHSY and CDR2 SAAADI come from the germline V gene. The junction had 11 bases not matched to a gene; V was cut back by 7 bases and J by 8 bases. The CDR3 has 15 residues.

The rearrangement links TRBV2 to TRBJ1-1, with 7 nucleotides matching TRBD1. J was trimmed by 4 bases and V by 6 bases; bases with no gene match: 8. This CDR3 has 14 amino acids. Germline assignment: CDR1 SNHLY and CDR2 FYNNEI. The CDR3 sequence: CASRGGGPGTEAFF. The CDR3 DNA sequence: TGTGCCAGCAGGGGAGGGGGCCCGGGCACTGAAGCTTTCTTT.

The chain combines TRBV28 with TRBJ2-7; D gene unclear. The germline V and J ends were trimmed by 5 bases and 0 bases, with 11 bases remaining between them. The length of the CDR3 is 14 residues. Germline CDR1 MDHEN, CDR2 SYDVKM. DNA of the CDR3: TGTGCCAGCAGTCGACGGGCGAACTCCTACGAGCAGTACTTC. As protein: CASSRRANSYEQYF.

A note on this clone: The same CDR3 is also encoded by other DNA sequences in this sample. J is TRBJ1-3 and V is TRBV5-1, with TRBD1 matching over 7 bases. Looked up from germline, CDR1 is SGHRS and CDR2 is YFSETQ. Trimming removed 5 bases from V and 3 bases from J; junction bases left unmatched: 5. The CDR3 has 14 residues. CDR3: CASSSTGDGNTIYF. The CDR3 DNA is TGCGCCAGCAGTAGTACAGGGGATGGAAACACCATATATTTT.

This clone was picked up a small number of times. The rearrangement links TRBV13 to TRBJ2-2; either TRBD1 or TRBD2 may supply D (5 bases each). The CDR3 covers 15 residues. Germline loops: CDR1 PRHDT, CDR2 FYEKMQ (reference sequence). The germline V and J ends were trimmed by 0 bases and 6 bases, with 11 bases remaining between them. The CDR3 is CASSLGPVGAGELFF. The CDR3 DNA sequence: TGTGCCAGCAGCTTAGGCCCGGTGGGGGCCGGGGAGCTGTTTTTT.

The genes are TRBV2 and TRBJ1-4; D may be TRBD1 (5 bases). CDR1 and CDR2 (germline): SNHLY, FYNNEI. The germline V and J ends were trimmed by 5 bases and 4 bases, with 11 bases remaining between them. This CDR3 has 14 residues. CDR3 DNA: TGTGCCAGCAGTAAAGGGACCCTTAATGAAAAACTGTTTTTT. It specifies CASSKGTLNEKLFF.

V usage is TRBV9 and J usage is TRBJ1-2; 9 bases fit TRBD1. Germline-derived CDR1 and CDR2 are SGDLS and YYNGEE. The CDR3 contains 15 residues. Trimming cost V 0 bases and J 5 bases; bases outside gene matches: 5. DNA of the CDR3: TGTGCCAGCAGCGTAGGGGGACAGGGAGCTTATGGCTACACCTTC. It codes for CASSVGGQGAYGYTF.

This rearrangement joins TRBV19 to TRBJ2-6; D gene unclear. Trimming removed 5 bases from V and 2 bases from J, with 13 bases in between. Germline CDR1 LNHDA, CDR2 SQIVND (reference sequence). This CDR3 region has 16 residues. CDR3 DNA sequence: TGTGCCAGTAGTGCGTCCGAGGCTCCTGGGGCCAACGTCCTGACTTTC. Protein product: CASSASEAPGANVLTF.

The chain joins TRBV6-1 to TRBJ2-7; TRBD1 is a possible D gene (7 bases). Germline V gives CDR1 MNHNS, CDR2 SASEGT. V was trimmed by 8 bases and J by 4 bases, leaving 15 bases between them. The CDR3 is 13 residues long. The CDR3 region is CASRQGGLYEQYF. The CDR3 DNA reads TGTGCCAGCCGACAGGGAGGTTTGTACGAGCAGTACTTC.

This chain uses TRBV30 with TRBJ1-5; TRBD1 is a possible D gene (5 bases). Germline lookup yields CDR1 GTSNPN and CDR2 SVGIG (reference sequence). V lost 3 bases and J 8 bases, leaving 11 bases between the germline ends. The CDR3 length is 12 residues. In DNA, the CDR3 is TGTGCCTGGAGCCAGGGAACCGAGCCCCAGCATTTT. Amino acid sequence: CAWSQGTEPQHF.

This chain connects TRBV18 to TRBJ1-2; D gene unclear. The CDR3 spans 14 residues. Germline values: CDR1 KGHSH, CDR2 LQKENI. Trimming left V 4 bases short and J 2 bases short, with 11 bases between. CDR3 coding DNA: TGTGCCAGCTCACAGGGCGGAGGGAACTATGGCTACACCTTC. The encoded protein is CASSQGGGNYGYTF.

This chain connects TRBV28 to TRBJ1-5; 8 bases align to TRBD1. CDR1 MDHEN and CDR2 SYDVKM come from the germline V gene. This CDR3 spans 15 amino acids. The V gene end was trimmed by 1 base and the J gene end by 6 bases; junction bases not matched to a gene: 5. CDR3 coding DNA: TGTGCCAGCAGTTTATTGAGGACAGGGTCTCAGCCCCAGCATTTT. Residues: CASSLLRTGSQPQHF.

The chain joins TRBV11-2 to TRBJ1-1, with D unclear. Trimming stripped 1 base from V and 4 bases from J, with 10 bases between. The CDR3 spans 14 residues. CDR1 is SGHAT, CDR2 FQNNGV, per germline. The CDR3 is CASSLGSVGTEAFF. The CDR3, as DNA: TGTGCCAGCAGCTTAGGGAGTGTGGGCACTGAAGCTTTCTTT.